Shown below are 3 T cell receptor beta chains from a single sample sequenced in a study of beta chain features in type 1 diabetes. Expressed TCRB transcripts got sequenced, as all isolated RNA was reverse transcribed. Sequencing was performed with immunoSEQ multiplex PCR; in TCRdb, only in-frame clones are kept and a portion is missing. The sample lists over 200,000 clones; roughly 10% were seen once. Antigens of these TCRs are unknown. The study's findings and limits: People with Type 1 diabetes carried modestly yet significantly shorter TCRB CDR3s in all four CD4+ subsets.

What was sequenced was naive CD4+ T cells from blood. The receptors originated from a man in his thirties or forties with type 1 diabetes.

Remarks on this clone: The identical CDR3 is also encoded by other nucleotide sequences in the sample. The CDR3 DNA follows: TGTGCCAGCAGTTTACGGGGGGTTCAAGAGACCCAGTACTTC. Its protein product is CASSLRGVQETQYF. The genes are TRBV28 and TRBJ2-5; 7 bases align to TRBD2. The germline V gene has CDR1 MDHEN and CDR2 SYDVKM. The CDR3 has 14 amino acids. V dropped 2 bases and J dropped 2; count of bases not matched to a gene: 2.

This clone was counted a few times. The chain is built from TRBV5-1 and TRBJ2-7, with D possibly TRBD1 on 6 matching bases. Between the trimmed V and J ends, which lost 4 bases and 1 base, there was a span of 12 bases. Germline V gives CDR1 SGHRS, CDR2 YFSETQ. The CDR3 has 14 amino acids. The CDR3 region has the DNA TGCGCCAGCAGCCCCAGGACAGAATCCTACGAGCAGTACTTC. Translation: CASSPRTESYEQYF.

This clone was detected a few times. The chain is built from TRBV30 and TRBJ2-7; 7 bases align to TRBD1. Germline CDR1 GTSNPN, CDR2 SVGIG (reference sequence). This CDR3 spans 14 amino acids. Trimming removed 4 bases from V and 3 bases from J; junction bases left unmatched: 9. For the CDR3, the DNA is TGTGCCTGGAATTTCCCGGGACAGAGCTACGAGCAGTACTTC. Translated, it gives CAWNFPGQSYEQYF.